This T cell receptor (beta chain) comes out of a study of CD8 T cells in ankylosing spondylitis. Notes on this clonotype: Its target is unknown.

Findings and caveats of the study: Ankylosing spondylitis blood appeared to be characterized by a TCR beta motif of eight highly homologous variants.

One entry per CDR3 protein, called by TCRdb with MiXCR from the 5' RACE reads. The table records about 540,000 distinct CDR3 sequences, roughly 12% of them present only once. The CDR3 is 15 amino acids. Germline V gene sequence: CDR1 SGDLS, CDR2 YYNGEE. The V and J ends lost 4 bases and 4 bases respectively, with 15 bases between them. This chain joins TRBV9 and TRBJ2-1, with a possible D match to TRBD2 (5 bases). The origin of this receptor is a male donor with ankylosing spondylitis. What was sequenced was blood, either unsorted or a sorted T cell fraction (not recorded which). CDR3 bases: TGTGCCAGCAGCCTGAGTGAAGGACTTTACAATGAGCAGTTCTTC. Translated, it gives CASSLSEGLYNEQFF.